This T cell receptor beta chain is drawn from a study of blood T cell repertoires in COVID-19. Overall study context: Samples of COVID-19 (acute and convalescent) were obtained from the United States, Italy and Spain. T cells, B-cell-depleted T cells, or PBMCs supplied cDNA or gDNA.

V was clipped by 6 bases and J by 1 base, with 9 bases between them. Germline V lookup: CDR1 SNHLY, CDR2 FYNNEI. The CDR3 has 13 residues. Original analysis: Estimates of nucleated cell counts were drawn from the amplification of reference gene primers. Data came from immunoSEQ multiplex PCR; TCRdb stores just in-frame clones and leaves some out. The V and J calls and the clone size are those of that table, but D and trimming were determined from the DNA. This sample has more than 75,000 clones; around nine tenths occur once, and the top ten carry just over 8%. This clone has a single count. The source material was peripheral blood. The V call is TRBV2, the J call TRBJ1-1; the D gene is possibly TRBD1 (6 bases). This receptor was obtained from a man younger than 45 with acute or convalescent COVID-19. This CDR3 is CASRDSANTEAFF. DNA for the CDR3: TGTGCCAGCAGGGACAGCGCGAACACTGAAGCTTTCTTT.